This T cell receptor (beta chain) was recorded in a study of beta chain features in type 1 diabetes. The germline gives CDR1 SEHNR, CDR2 FQNEAQ (reference sequence). The CDR3 runs to 14 residues. V shed 5 bases and J shed 4 bases, with 11 bases lying between them. This clone was recorded a few times. What was sequenced were expressed TCRB transcripts, since all of the isolated RNA had been reverse transcribed. Data came from immunoSEQ multiplex PCR; TCRdb stores just in-frame clones and leaves some out. The repertoire holds a few hundred thousand clones, with 11% to 15% as singletons. The sample comprised central memory CD4+ T cells from blood. V gene TRBV7-9 combines with J gene TRBJ2-2; D possibly matches TRBD1 or TRBD2 (5 bases each). The receptor was isolated from a man aged 25-45 years in good health. For the CDR3, the DNA is TGTGCCAGCAGCGCTGGGGGACCCACCGGGGAGCTGTTTTTT. Its translation is CASSAGGPTGELFF. Looking up the rest from reference TRBV7-9 and TRBJ2-2 gives the full variable domain: DTGVSQNPRHKITKRGQNVTFRCDPISEHNRLYWYRQTLGQGPEFLTYFQNEAQLEKSRLLSDRFSAERPKGSFSTLEIQRTEQGDSAMYLCASSAGGPTGELFFGEGSRLTVL.